This section outlines one T cell receptor beta chain sequence together with its context. Antigen specificity is unknown. Looked up from germline, CDR1 is KGHSH and CDR2 is LQKENI. The CDR3 is 15 residues long. V lost 3 bases, J lost 2 bases, and 5 bases stayed unmatched. These data belong to a study of cytotoxic CD8 clonotypes in ibrutinib-treated CLL. Study-wide results and caveats: Treatment left the uncommon public clonotypes either contracted or stable in frequency. Baseline clonality exceeded age-matched healthy donors and tracked circulating CD8+ T-cell counts.

Here immunoSEQ multiplex PCR was the method, and the copy in TCRdb shows in-frame clones only, minus some. Counted here are over 250,000 clones, around 69% occurring once; the ten biggest clones make up roughly 6%. The material was PBMCs, obtained at disease progression, from a patient treated with ibrutinib. The chain recombines TRBV18 with TRBJ2-5; 8 bases match TRBD1. The sequence was collected from a human donor with chronic lymphocytic leukemia. The CDR3 sequence: CASSPRDRWQETQYF. DNA of the CDR3: TGTGCCAGCTCACCGAGGGACAGGTGGCAAGAGACCCAGTACTTC. Complete variable domain (other parts from reference TRBV18 and TRBJ2-5): NAGVMQNPRHLVRRRGQEARLRCSPMKGHSHVYWYRQLPEEGLKFMVYLQKENIIDESGMPKERFSAEFPKEGPSILRIQQVVRGDSAAYFCASSPRDRWQETQYFGPGTRLLVL.